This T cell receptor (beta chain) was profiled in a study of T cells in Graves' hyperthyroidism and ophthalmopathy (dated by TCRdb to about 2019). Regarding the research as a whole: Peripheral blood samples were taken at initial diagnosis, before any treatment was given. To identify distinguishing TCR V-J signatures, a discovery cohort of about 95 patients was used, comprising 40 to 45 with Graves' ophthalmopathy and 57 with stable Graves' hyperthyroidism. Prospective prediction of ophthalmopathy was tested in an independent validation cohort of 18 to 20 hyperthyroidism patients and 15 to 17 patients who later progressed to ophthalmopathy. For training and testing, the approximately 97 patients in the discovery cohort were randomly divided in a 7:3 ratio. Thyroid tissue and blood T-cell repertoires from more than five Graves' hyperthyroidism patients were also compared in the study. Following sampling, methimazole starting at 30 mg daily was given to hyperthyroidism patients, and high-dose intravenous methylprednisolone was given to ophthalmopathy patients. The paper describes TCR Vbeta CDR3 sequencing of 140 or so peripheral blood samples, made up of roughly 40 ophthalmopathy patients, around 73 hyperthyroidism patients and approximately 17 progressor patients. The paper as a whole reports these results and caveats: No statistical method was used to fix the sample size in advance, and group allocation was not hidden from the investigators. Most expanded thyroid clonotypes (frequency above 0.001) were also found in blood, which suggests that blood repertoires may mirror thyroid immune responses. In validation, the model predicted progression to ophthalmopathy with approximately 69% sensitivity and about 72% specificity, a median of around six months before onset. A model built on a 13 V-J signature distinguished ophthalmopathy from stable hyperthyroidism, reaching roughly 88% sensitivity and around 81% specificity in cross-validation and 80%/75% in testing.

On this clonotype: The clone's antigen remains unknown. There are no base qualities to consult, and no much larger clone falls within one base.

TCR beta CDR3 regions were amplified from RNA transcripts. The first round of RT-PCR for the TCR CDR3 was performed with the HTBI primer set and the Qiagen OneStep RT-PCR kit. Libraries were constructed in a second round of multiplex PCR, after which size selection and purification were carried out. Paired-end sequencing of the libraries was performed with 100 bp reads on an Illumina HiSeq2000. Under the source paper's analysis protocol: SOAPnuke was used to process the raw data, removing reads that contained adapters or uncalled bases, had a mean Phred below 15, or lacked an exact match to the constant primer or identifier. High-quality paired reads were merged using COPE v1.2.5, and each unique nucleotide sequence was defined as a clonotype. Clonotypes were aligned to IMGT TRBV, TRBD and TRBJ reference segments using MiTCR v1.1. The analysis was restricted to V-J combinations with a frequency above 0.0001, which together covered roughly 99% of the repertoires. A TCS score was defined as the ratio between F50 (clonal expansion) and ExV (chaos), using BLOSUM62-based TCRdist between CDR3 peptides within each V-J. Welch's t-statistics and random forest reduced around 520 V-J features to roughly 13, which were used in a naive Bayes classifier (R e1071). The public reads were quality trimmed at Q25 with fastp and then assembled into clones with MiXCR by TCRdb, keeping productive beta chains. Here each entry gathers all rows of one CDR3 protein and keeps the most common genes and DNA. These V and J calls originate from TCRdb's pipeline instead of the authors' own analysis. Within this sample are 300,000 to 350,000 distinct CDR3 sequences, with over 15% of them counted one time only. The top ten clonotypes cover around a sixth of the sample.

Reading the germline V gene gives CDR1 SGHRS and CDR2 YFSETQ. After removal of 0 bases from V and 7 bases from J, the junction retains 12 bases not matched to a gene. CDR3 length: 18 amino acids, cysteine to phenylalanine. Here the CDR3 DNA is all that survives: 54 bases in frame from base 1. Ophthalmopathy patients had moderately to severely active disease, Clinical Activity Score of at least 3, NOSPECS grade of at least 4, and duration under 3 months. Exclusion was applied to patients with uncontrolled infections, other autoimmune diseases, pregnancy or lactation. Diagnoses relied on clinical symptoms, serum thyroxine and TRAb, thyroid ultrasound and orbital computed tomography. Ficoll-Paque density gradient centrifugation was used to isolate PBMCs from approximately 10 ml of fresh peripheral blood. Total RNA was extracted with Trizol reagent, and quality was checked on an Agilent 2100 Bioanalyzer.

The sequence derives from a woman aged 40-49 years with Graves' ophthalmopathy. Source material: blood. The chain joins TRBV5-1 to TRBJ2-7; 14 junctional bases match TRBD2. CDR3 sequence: CASSLGYRLAGGPKEQYF. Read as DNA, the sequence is TGCGCCAGCAGCTTGGGGTATCGACTAGCGGGAGGGCCGAAAGAGCAGTACTTC.